A single T cell receptor (beta chain) is shown here with its context. What it binds is not known. Use of 60 Vbeta and 13 Jbeta primers characterized the PCR. This table comes from immunoSEQ multiplex PCR, and its TCRdb copy is limited to in-frame clones, with some not included. The sample lists over 95,000 clones; around 68% were seen once. This sample was included in a study of cytomegalovirus exposure and HLA in healthy donors. General study findings and limits: In a later analysis, a missense DCLRE1C variant was linked to TCR beta V- and J-gene trimming. Immune exposure data for these donors was limited to CMV serostatus. Some segments of the V type, notably TRBV6-2 and TRBV6-3, were excluded as indistinguishable.

The CDR3 spans 12 residues. V lost 4 bases and J 8 bases, leaving 8 bases between the germline ends. The V gene's germline CDR1 is SNHLY and CDR2 FYNNEI. The receptor's source is a woman between 35 and 50 years old in good health and CMV-seropositive. The chain combines TRBV2 with TRBJ1-4, with D possibly being TRBD1 (5 bases). The source material was PBMCs. The CDR3 sequence is CASSVRQEKLFF. The DNA for the CDR3 is TGTGCCAGCAGTGTCCGACAGGAAAAACTGTTTTTT.